This T cell receptor (beta chain) appears in the sequencing data of a study of CD8 T cells in ankylosing spondylitis. Germline V gene lookup returns CDR1 MNHNS and CDR2 SASEGT. V shed 5 bases and J shed 8 bases, with 15 bases lying between them. The CDR3 totals 13 residues. TCRdb processed the 5' RACE reads anew with MiXCR; each CDR3 protein has one entry. The table has fewer than 200,000 distinct CDR3 sequences, roughly 18% seen once. Sequencing was performed on blood, either unsorted or a sorted T cell fraction (not recorded which). The rearrangement links TRBV6-1 to TRBJ1-1; D not resolved. This TCR derives from a male donor aged 5-29 years with ankylosing spondylitis or in good health (not recorded which). The DNA of the CDR3 is TGTGCCAGCAGTACAACGACGGCAACCGAAGCTTTCTTT. Translated: CASSTTTATEAFF.